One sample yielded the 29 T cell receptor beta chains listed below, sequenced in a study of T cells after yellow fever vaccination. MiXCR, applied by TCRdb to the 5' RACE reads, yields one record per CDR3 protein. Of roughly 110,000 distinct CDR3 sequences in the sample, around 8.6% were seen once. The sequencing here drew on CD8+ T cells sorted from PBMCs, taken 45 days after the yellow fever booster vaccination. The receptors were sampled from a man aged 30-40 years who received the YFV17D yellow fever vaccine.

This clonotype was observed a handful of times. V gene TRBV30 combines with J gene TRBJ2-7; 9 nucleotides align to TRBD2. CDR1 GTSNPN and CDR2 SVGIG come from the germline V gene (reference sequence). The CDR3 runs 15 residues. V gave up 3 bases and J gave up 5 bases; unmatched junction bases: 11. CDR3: CAWSGGLALMDEQYF. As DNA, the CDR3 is TGTGCCTGGAGCGGGGGACTAGCTTTGATGGACGAGCAGTACTTC.

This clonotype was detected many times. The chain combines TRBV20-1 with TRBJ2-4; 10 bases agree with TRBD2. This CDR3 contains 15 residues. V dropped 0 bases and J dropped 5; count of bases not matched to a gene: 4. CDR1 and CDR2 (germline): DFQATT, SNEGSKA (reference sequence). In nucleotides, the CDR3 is TGCAGTGCTAGAGATCTAGCGGGAGCTCAAAACATTCAGTACTTC. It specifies CSARDLAGAQNIQYF.

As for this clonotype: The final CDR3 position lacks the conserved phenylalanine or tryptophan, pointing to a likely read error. The CDR3 DNA sequence: TGTGCCAGCAGCGTAGGAGGTATGGAGGATGATGAGCAGTTCCTC. Translating it yields CASSVGGMEDDEQFL. The genes are TRBV9 and TRBJ2-1; a possible D gene is TRBD2 (5 bases). Germline CDR1 SGDLS, CDR2 YYNGEE. This CDR3 comprises 15 residues. The V and J ends lost 0 bases and 8 bases respectively, with 15 bases between them.

CDR3 in DNA: TGTGCCAGCAGCGGGACTAGCGGGAGAGAGACCCAGTACTTC. Translating gives CASSGTSGRETQYF. This chain connects TRBV9 to TRBJ2-5, with TRBD2 identical over 13 bases. CDR3 size: 14 residues. V lost 3 bases, J lost 4 bases, and 0 bases stayed unmatched. CDR1 is SGDLS and CDR2 is YYNGEE in the germline V gene.

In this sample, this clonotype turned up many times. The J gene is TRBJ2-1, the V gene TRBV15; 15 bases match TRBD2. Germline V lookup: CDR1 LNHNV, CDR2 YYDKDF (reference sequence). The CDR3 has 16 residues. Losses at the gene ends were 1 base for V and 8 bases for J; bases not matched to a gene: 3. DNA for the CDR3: TGTGCCACCAGCAGAGTTCGGACTAGCGGGAGGGATGAGCAGTTCTTC. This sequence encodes CATSRVRTSGRDEQFF.

The DNA for the CDR3 is TGTGCCAGCAGCCGCCAGGGGTCCGGCTACGAGCAGTACTTC. Translated: CASSRQGSGYEQYF. This chain uses TRBV7-9 with TRBJ2-7, with D perhaps TRBD1 (6 bases). This CDR3 region has 14 residues. The V gene lost 5 bases and the J gene lost 3 bases, with 14 bases spanning the gap. CDR1 SEHNR and CDR2 FQNEAQ come from the germline V gene (reference sequence). Complete variable domain (other parts from reference TRBV7-9 and TRBJ2-7): DTGVSQNPRHKITKRGQNVTFRCDPISEHNRLYWYRQTLGQGPEFLTYFQNEAQLEKSRLLSDRFSAERPKGSFSTLEIQRTEQGDSAMYLCASSRQGSGYEQYFGPGTRLTVT.

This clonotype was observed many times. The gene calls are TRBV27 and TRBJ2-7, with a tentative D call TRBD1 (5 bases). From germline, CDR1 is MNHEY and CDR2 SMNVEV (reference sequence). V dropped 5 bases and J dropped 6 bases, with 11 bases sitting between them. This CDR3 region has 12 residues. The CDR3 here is CASSATGPEQYF. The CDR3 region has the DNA TGTGCCAGCAGTGCCACAGGCCCCGAGCAGTACTTC.

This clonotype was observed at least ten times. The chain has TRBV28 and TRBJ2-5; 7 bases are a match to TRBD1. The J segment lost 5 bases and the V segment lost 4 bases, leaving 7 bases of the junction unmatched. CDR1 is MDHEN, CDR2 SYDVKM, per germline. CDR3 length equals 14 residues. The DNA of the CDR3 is TGTGCCAGCAGTTCAAGGGGGCTCAGGGAGACCCAGTACTTC. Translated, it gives CASSSRGLRETQYF. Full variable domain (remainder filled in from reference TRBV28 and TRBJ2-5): DVKVTQSSRYLVKRTGEKVFLECVQDMDHENMFWYRQDPGLGLRLIYFSYDVKMKEKGDIPEGYSVSREKKERFSLILESASTNQTSMYLCASSSRGLRETQYFGPGTRLLVL.

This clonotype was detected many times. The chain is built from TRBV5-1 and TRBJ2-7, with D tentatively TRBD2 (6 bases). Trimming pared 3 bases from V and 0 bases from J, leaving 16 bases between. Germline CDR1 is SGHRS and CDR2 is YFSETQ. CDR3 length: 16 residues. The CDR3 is CASSSGRDSVSYEQYF. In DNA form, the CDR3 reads TGCGCCAGCAGCTCGGGGCGGGATTCCGTCTCCTACGAGCAGTACTTC.

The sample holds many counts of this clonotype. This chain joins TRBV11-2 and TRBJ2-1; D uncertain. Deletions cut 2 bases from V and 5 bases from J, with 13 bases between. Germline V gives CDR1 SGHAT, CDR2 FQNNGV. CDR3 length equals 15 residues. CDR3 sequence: CASSLFPAENNEQFF. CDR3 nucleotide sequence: TGTGCCAGCAGCTTATTCCCGGCAGAAAACAATGAGCAGTTCTTC.

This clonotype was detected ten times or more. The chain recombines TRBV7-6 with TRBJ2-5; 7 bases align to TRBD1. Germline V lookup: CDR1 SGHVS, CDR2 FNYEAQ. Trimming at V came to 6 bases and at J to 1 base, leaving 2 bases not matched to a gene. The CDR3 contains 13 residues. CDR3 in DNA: TGTGCCAGCAGACCAGGGGGCCAAGAGACCCAGTACTTC. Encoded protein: CASRPGGQETQYF.

The CDR3 DNA follows: TGCAGCGTTGAGGGTATTCTCAGCGGGAGATCCTACAATGAGCAGTTCTTC. Amino acid sequence: CSVEGILSGRSYNEQFF. The chain joins TRBV29-1 to TRBJ2-1; TRBD2 matches 8 bases. V was clipped by 3 bases and J by 1 base; unmatched bases: 11. The germline V gene encodes CDR1 SQVTM and CDR2 ANQGSEA. The CDR3 has 17 residues.

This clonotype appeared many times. CDR3: CASSLEPVVDGANVLTF. CDR3 DNA sequence: TGTGCCAGCAGCTTAGAGCCGGTAGTAGATGGGGCCAACGTCCTGACTTTC. The V gene is TRBV7-6, the J gene TRBJ2-6; D gene unclear. In germline, CDR1 is SGHVS, CDR2 FNYEAQ. CDR3 size: 17 residues. V was clipped by 1 base and J by 3 bases, with 13 bases between them.

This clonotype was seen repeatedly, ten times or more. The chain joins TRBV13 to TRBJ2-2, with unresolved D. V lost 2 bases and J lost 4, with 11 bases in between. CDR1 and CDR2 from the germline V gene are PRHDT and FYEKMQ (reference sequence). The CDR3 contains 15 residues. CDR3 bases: TGTGCCAGCAGCTTATGGCCCTACTTCACCGGGGAGCTGTTTTTT. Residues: CASSLWPYFTGELFF.

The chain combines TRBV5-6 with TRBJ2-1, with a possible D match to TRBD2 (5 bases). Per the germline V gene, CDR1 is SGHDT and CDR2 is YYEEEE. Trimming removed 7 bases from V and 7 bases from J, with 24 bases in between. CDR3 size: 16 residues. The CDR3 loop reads CASGPVGGSGRNEQFF. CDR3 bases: TGTGCCAGCGGCCCCGTGGGCGGGTCAGGAAGGAATGAGCAGTTCTTC.

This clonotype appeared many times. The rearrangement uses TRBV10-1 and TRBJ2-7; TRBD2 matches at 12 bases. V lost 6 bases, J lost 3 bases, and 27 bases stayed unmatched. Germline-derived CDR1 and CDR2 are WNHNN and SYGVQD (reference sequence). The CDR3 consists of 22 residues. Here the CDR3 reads CASSFPGQSLTSGRGLVYEQYF. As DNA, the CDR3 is TGCGCCAGCAGCTTCCCGGGACAGAGTTTGACTAGCGGGAGAGGCCTAGTCTACGAGCAGTACTTC.

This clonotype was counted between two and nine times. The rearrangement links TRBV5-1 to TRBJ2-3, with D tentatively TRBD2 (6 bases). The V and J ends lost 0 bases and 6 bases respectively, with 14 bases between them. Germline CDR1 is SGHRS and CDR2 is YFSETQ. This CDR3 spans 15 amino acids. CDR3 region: CASSLESGPVDTQYF. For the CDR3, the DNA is TGCGCCAGCAGCTTGGAGAGCGGGCCGGTGGATACGCAGTATTTT. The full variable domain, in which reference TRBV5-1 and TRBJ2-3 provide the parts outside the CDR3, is KAGVTQTPRYLIKTRGQQVTLSCSPISGHRSVSWYQQTPGQGLQFLFEYFSETQRNKGNFPGRFSGRQFSNSRSEMNVSTLELGDSALYLCASSLESGPVDTQYFGPGTRLTVL.

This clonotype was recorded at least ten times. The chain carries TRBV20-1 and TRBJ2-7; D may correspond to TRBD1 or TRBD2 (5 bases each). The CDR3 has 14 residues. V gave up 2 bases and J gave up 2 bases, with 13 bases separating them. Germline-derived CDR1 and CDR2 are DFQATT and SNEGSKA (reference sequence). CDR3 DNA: TGCAGTGCTAGATCCCGGGACCATACCTACGAGCAGTACTTC. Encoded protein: CSARSRDHTYEQYF.

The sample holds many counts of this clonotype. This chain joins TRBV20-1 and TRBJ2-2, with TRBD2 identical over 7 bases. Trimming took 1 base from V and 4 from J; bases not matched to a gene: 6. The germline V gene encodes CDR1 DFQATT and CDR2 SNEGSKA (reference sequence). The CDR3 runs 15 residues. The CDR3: CSARVAGDGTGELFF. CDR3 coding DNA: TGCAGTGCTAGAGTGGCGGGAGACGGCACCGGGGAGCTGTTTTTT.

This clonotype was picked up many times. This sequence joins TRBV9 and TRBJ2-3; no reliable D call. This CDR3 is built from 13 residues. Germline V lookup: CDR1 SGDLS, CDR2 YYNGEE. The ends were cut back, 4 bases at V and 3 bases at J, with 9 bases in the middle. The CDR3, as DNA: TGTGCCAGCAGCCCCCGATTGACAGATACGCAGTATTTT. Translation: CASSPRLTDTQYF. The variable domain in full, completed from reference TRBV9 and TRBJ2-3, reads DSGVTQTPKHLITATGQRVTLRCSPRSGDLSVYWYQQSLDQGLQFLIQYYNGEERAKGNILERFSAQQFPDLHSELNLSSLELGDSALYFCASSPRLTDTQYFGPGTRLTVL.

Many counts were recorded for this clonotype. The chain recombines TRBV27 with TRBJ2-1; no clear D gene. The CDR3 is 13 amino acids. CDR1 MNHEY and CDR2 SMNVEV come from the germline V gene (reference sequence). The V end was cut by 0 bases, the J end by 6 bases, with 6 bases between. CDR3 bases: TGTGCCAGCAGTTTATCTACAGCCAATGAGCAGTTCTTC. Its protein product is CASSLSTANEQFF.

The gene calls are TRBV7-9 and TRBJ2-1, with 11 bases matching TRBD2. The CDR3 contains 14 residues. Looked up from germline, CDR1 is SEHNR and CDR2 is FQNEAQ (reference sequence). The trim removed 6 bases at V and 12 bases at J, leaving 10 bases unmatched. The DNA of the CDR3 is TGTGCCAGCAGTGGGACTAGCGGAGGACCGGGGCAGTTCTTC. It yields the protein CASSGTSGGPGQFF. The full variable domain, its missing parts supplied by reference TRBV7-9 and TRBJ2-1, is DTGVSQNPRHKITKRGQNVTFRCDPISEHNRLYWYRQTLGQGPEFLTYFQNEAQLEKSRLLSDRFSAERPKGSFSTLEIQRTEQGDSAMYLCASSGTSGGPGQFFGPGTRLTVL.

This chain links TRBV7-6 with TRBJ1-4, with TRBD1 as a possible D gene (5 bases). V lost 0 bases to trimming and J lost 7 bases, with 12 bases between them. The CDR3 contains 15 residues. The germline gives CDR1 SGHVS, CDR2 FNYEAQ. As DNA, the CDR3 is TGTGCCAGCAGCTTAGCCGACGGGGGTCGTGAAAAACTGTTTTTT. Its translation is CASSLADGGREKLFF.

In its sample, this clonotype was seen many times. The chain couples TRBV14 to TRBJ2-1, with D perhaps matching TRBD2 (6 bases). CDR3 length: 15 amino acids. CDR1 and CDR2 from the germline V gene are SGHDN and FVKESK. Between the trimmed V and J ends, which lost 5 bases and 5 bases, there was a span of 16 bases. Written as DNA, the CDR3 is TGTGCCAGCAGCGACGTGTGGGAGGCCCACAATGAGCAGTTCTTC. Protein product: CASSDVWEAHNEQFF.

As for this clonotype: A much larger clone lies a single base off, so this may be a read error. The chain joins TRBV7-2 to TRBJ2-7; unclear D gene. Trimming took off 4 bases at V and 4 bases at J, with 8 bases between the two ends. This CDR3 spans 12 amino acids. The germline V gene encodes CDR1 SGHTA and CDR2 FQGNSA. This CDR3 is CASSSDDYEQYF. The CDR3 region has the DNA TGTGCCAGCAGCTCCGATGATTACGAGCAGTACTTC.

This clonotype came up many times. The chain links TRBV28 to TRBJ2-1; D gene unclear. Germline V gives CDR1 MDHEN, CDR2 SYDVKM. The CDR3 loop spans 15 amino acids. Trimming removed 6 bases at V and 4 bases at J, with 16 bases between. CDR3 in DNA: TGTGCCAGCAGAACCGGACCCATCCCGTACAATGAGCAGTTCTTC. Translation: CASRTGPIPYNEQFF.

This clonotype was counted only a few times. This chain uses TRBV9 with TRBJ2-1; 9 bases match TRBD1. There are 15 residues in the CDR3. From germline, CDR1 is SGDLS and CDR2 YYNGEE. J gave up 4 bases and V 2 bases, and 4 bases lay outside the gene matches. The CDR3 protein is CASSVTGGQYNEQFF. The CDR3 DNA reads TGTGCCAGCAGCGTCACAGGGGGCCAATACAATGAGCAGTTCTTC. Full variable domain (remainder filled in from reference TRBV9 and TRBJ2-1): DSGVTQTPKHLITATGQRVTLRCSPRSGDLSVYWYQQSLDQGLQFLIQYYNGEERAKGNILERFSAQQFPDLHSELNLSSLELGDSALYFCASSVTGGQYNEQFFGPGTRLTVL.

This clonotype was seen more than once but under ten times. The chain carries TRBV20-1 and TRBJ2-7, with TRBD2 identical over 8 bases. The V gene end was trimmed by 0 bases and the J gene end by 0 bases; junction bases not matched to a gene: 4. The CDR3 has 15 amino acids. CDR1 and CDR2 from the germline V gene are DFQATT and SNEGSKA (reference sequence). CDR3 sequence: CSARDGSGSSYEQYF. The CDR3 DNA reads TGCAGTGCTAGAGATGGAAGCGGGAGCTCCTACGAGCAGTACTTC.

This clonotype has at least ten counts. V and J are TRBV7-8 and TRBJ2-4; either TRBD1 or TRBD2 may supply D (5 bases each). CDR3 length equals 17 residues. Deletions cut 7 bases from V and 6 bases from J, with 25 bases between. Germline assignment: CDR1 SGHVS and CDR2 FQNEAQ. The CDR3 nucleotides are TGTGCCAGCACCAAACGGCGGATGGGGGTTGAGGGAAACATTCAGTACTTC. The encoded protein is CASTKRRMGVEGNIQYF. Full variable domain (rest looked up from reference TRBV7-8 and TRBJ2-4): GAGVSQSPRYKVAKRGQDVALRCDPISGHVSLFWYQQALGQGPEFLTYFQNEAQLDKSGLPSDRFFAERPEGSVSTLKIQRTQQEDSAVYLCASTKRRMGVEGNIQYFGAGTRLSVL.